The next 27 T cell receptor beta chains were all read from a single sample in a study of spatial heterogeneity in lung cancer. TCRdb re-called the 5' RACE reads through MiXCR, storing one row per CDR3 protein. The table records tens of thousands of distinct CDR3 sequences, approximately 13% of them present only once. As to time point: sample taken at primary tumor resection. Whole RNA from tumor, nontumor lung or frozen PBMC was sequenced unsorted. The sample was PBMCs, taken at surgery. These receptors were obtained from a male donor with early-stage non-small cell lung cancer.

This clonotype appeared many times. The genes are TRBV7-9 and TRBJ2-3; D is undetermined. V dropped 4 bases and J dropped 0 bases, with 11 bases sitting between them. The CDR3 totals 15 residues. Germline-derived CDR1 and CDR2 are SEHNR and FQNEAQ (reference sequence). CDR3 amino acids: CASSSGPFSTDTQYF. The CDR3 DNA reads as TGTGCCAGCAGCTCCGGACCATTTAGCACAGATACGCAGTATTTT. Using reference TRBV7-9 and TRBJ2-3 for the parts outside the CDR3, the full variable domain is DTGVSQNPRHKITKRGQNVTFRCDPISEHNRLYWYRQTLGQGPEFLTYFQNEAQLEKSRLLSDRFSAERPKGSFSTLEIQRTEQGDSAMYLCASSSGPFSTDTQYFGPGTRLTVL.

This clonotype was seen repeatedly, ten times or more. The chain couples TRBV7-6 to TRBJ1-4, with 10 bases identical to TRBD1. There are 15 residues in the CDR3. Looked up from germline, CDR1 is SGHVS and CDR2 is FNYEAQ. V was clipped by 5 bases and J by 8 bases; unmatched bases: 8. CDR3 sequence reads: CASSPWTGGAEKLFF. CDR3 nucleotides: TGTGCCAGCAGCCCGTGGACAGGGGGAGCGGAAAAACTGTTTTTT.

This clonotype was counted ten times or more. J is TRBJ2-7 and V is TRBV5-1; D gene ambiguous. The CDR3 has 14 residues. V dropped 1 base and J dropped 3 bases, with 11 bases sitting between them. CDR1 is SGHRS, CDR2 YFSETQ, per germline. The CDR3 DNA is TGCGCCAGCAGCTTGCTAGTCGGCGGCTACGAGCAGTACTTC. Amino acid sequence: CASSLLVGGYEQYF. The full variable domain, its missing parts supplied by reference TRBV5-1 and TRBJ2-7, is KAGVTQTPRYLIKTRGQQVTLSCSPISGHRSVSWYQQTPGQGLQFLFEYFSETQRNKGNFPGRFSGRQFSNSRSEMNVSTLELGDSALYLCASSLLVGGYEQYFGPGTRLTVT.

Many counts were recorded for this clonotype. V is TRBV2 and J is TRBJ1-1; D uncertain. This CDR3 spans 11 amino acids. Germline values: CDR1 SNHLY, CDR2 FYNNEI. Trimming took 5 bases from V and 5 from J, leaving 6 bases between them. In nucleotides, the CDR3 is TGTGCCAGCAGTACGGTAACTGAAGCTTTCTTT. It translates to CASSTVTEAFF. Variable domain in full (rest from reference TRBV2 and TRBJ1-1): EPEVTQTPSHQVTQMGQEVILRCVPISNHLYFYWYRQILGQKVEFLVSFYNNEISEKSEIFDDQFSVERPDGSNFTLKIRSTKLEDSAMYFCASSTVTEAFFGQGTRLTVV.

V gene TRBV27 combines with J gene TRBJ2-5; D gene uncertain. Trimming pared 3 bases from V and 5 bases from J, leaving 10 bases between. The CDR3 is 13 residues long. Per the germline V gene, CDR1 is MNHEY and CDR2 is SMNVEV (reference sequence). The CDR3 sequence: CASSFSVGETQYF. CDR3 bases: TGTGCCAGCAGTTTTTCAGTGGGCGAGACCCAGTACTTC.

The chain uses TRBV20-1 and TRBJ1-2; D unclear. The CDR3 has 16 residues. Trimming shortened V by 0 bases and J by 4 bases, and 18 bases separated the two germline ends. Germline V gene data show CDR1 as DFQATT and CDR2 as SNEGSKA (reference sequence). In nucleotides, the CDR3 is TGCAGTGCTAGAGATTTAATCTCCCCCGCGTCCTATGGCTACACCTTC. Its translation is CSARDLISPASYGYTF.

This clonotype turned up a few times. This chain connects TRBV3-1 to TRBJ1-3, with D perhaps matching TRBD1 (5 bases). Trimming pared 3 bases from V and 0 bases from J, leaving 9 bases between. Germline V lookup: CDR1 LGHDT, CDR2 YNNKEL (reference sequence). CDR3 length equals 15 residues. This chain's CDR3 is CASSQGGGSGNTIYF. For the CDR3, the DNA is TGTGCCAGCAGCCAGGGTGGGGGCTCTGGAAACACCATATATTTT.

This clonotype was recorded a few times. This chain connects TRBV27 to TRBJ2-3; 7 positions agree with TRBD1. Germline assignment: CDR1 MNHEY and CDR2 SMNVEV (reference sequence). J lost 3 bases, V lost 4 bases, and 10 bases had no gene match. This CDR3 comprises 16 residues. The CDR3 sequence: CASSSIDRAGTDTQYF. CDR3 bases: TGTGCCAGCAGTTCGATCGACAGGGCGGGTACAGATACGCAGTATTTT.

This clonotype turned up a few times. This sequence joins TRBV7-6 and TRBJ2-1; D may be TRBD1 (5 bases). Deletions cut 4 bases from V and 8 bases from J, with 12 bases between. This CDR3 has 13 residues. CDR1 is SGHVS and CDR2 is FNYEAQ in the germline V gene. The CDR3 loop reads CASSSTQGYEQFF. In nucleotides, the CDR3 is TGTGCCAGCAGCTCCACTCAGGGATATGAGCAGTTCTTC.

The chain has TRBV5-1 and TRBJ2-4; TRBD2 aligns across 15 bases. This CDR3 has 16 amino acids. Trimming at V came to 4 bases and at J to 4 bases, leaving 3 bases not matched to a gene. Germline assignment: CDR1 SGHRS and CDR2 YFSETQ. The CDR3: CASSLGLAGGKNIQYF. The CDR3 nucleotides read TGCGCCAGCAGCCTCGGACTAGCGGGGGGGAAAAACATTCAGTACTTC.

This sequence joins TRBV12-3 or TRBV12-4 and TRBJ2-7; TRBD1 matches at 9 bases. Losses at the gene ends were 6 bases for V and 6 bases for J; bases not matched to a gene: 6. The CDR3 spans 13 residues. CDR3 region: CASRPGQGGEQYF. The CDR3, as DNA: TGTGCCAGCAGGCCGGGACAGGGAGGCGAGCAGTACTTC.

The J gene is TRBJ2-7, the V gene TRBV6-6; TRBD2 might be the D (6 bases). Trimming took 5 bases from V and 2 from J, leaving 13 bases between them. The CDR3 consists of 14 residues. The V gene's germline CDR1 is MNHNY and CDR2 SVGAGI (reference sequence). The CDR3 sequence: CASSPPSGAYEQYF. CDR3 bases: TGTGCCAGCAGTCCCCCCTCGGGAGCCTACGAGCAGTACTTC.

V is TRBV5-1 and J is TRBJ1-4; D unresolved. Trimming took 2 bases from V and 3 from J, leaving 8 bases between them. Germline CDR1 reads SGHRS; CDR2 reads YFSETQ. The CDR3 runs 14 residues. CDR3 coding DNA: TGCGCCAGCAGCTTCCAAGGGTCTAATGAAAAACTGTTTTTT. This gives the protein CASSFQGSNEKLFF.

This clonotype was found a few times. This rearrangement joins TRBV2 to TRBJ2-1; D is perhaps TRBD2 (7 bases). The CDR3 has 16 amino acids. The V gene lost 6 bases and the J gene lost 1 base, with 16 bases spanning the gap. Germline CDR1 is SNHLY and CDR2 is FYNNEI. CDR3 sequence (DNA): TGTGCCAGCAGAAAAGGGGGGGGCAGTTCCTACAATGAGCAGTTCTTC. Residues: CASRKGGGSSYNEQFF.

V gene TRBV5-8 combines with J gene TRBJ1-2; D is perhaps TRBD1 (5 bases). The CDR3 has 13 residues. Germline CDR1 is SGHTS and CDR2 is YDEGEE. The V end lost 5 bases, the J end lost 2 bases, and 10 bases lay between the germline ends. CDR3 region: CASRIRGNYGYTF. The CDR3 DNA reads as TGTGCCAGCAGGATCCGGGGGAACTATGGCTACACCTTC. Based on the CDR3 plus reference TRBV5-8 and TRBJ1-2, the full variable domain is EAGVTQSPTHLIKTRGQQATLRCSPISGHTSVYWYQQALGLGLQFLLWYDEGEERNRGNFPPRFSGRQFPNYSSELNVNALELEDSALYLCASRIRGNYGYTFGSGTRLTVV.

This clonotype was seen more than once but under ten times. V and J are TRBV7-2 and TRBJ2-2; 7 positions agree with TRBD1. Looked up from germline, CDR1 is SGHTA and CDR2 is FQGNSA. V shed 6 bases and J 5 bases; nucleotides not matched to a gene: 9. CDR3 length: 15 amino acids. The CDR3 DNA sequence: TGTGCCAGCAGGATCGACAGGGTAGAGACCGGGGAGCTGTTTTTT. This translates into CASRIDRVETGELFF.

This chain joins TRBV25-1 and TRBJ2-5; the match to TRBD2 covers 10 bases. The CDR3 totals 16 residues. The germline V gene has CDR1 MGHDK and CDR2 SYGVNS. V trimming: 7 bases; J trimming: 1 base; junction bases outside the gene matches: 9. The CDR3 loop reads CASKGSSGSFQETQYF. The CDR3 DNA reads TGTGCCAGCAAGGGGTCTAGCGGGAGTTTCCAAGAGACCCAGTACTTC.

This clonotype was recorded at least ten times. The chain joins TRBV7-2 to TRBJ1-2; D not certain. Germline V CDR1 and CDR2: SGHTA, FQGNSA. The length of the CDR3 is 14 residues. Trimming cost V 2 bases and J 2 bases, with 9 bases left between them. The CDR3 DNA reads as TGTGCCAGCAGCTTATCGGACGGAAACTATGGCTACACCTTC. Protein product: CASSLSDGNYGYTF.

This clonotype was seen many times. This chain connects TRBV7-9 to TRBJ1-1, with 9 bases that match TRBD1. CDR1 and CDR2 from the germline V gene are SEHNR and FQNEAQ (reference sequence). Trimming removed 5 bases from V and 4 bases from J; junction bases left unmatched: 5. This CDR3 has 14 residues. The DNA of the CDR3 is TGTGCCAGCAGCCTAACAGGGGGCCGCACTGAAGCTTTCTTT. Amino acid sequence: CASSLTGGRTEAFF.

This clonotype appeared many times. The chain couples TRBV28 to TRBJ2-3, with a possible D match to TRBD1 (6 bases). CDR1 is MDHEN and CDR2 is SYDVKM in the germline V gene. Trimming removed 7 bases from V and 0 bases from J, with 14 bases in between. This CDR3 spans 15 amino acids. CDR3 DNA: TGTGCCAGCAATCCTAGGGGGTCTAGCACAGATACGCAGTATTTT. It translates to CASNPRGSSTDTQYF.

In its sample, this clonotype was seen many times. The chain carries TRBV5-1 and TRBJ1-4; TRBD1 might be the D (5 bases). The CDR3 totals 15 residues. V was clipped by 4 bases and J by 8 bases, with 18 bases between them. Germline-derived CDR1 and CDR2 are SGHRS and YFSETQ. The chain's CDR3 is CASSLRGEAGEKLFF. In DNA form, the CDR3 reads TGCGCCAGCAGCCTACGAGGGGAGGCGGGCGAAAAACTGTTTTTT.

The chain joins TRBV20-1 to TRBJ1-3; no clear D gene. Per germline, CDR1 DFQATT and CDR2 SNEGSKA (reference sequence). The CDR3 has 13 residues. V was shortened by 4 bases and J by 2 bases, with 9 bases between the two germline ends. The CDR3 loop reads CSAMLGTGNTIYF. The DNA for the CDR3 is TGCAGTGCTATGCTAGGAACTGGAAACACCATATATTTT.

The chain links TRBV7-6 to TRBJ2-1, with 9 bases that match TRBD2. CDR1 SGHVS and CDR2 FNYEAQ come from the germline V gene. V was clipped by 4 bases and J by 4 bases; unmatched bases: 8. The CDR3 runs to 16 residues. The CDR3 DNA is TGTGCCAGCAGCTCCTTAGCGGGAGCGTCATACAATGAGCAGTTCTTC. Protein: CASSSLAGASYNEQFF.

This clonotype came up once. The V call is TRBV5-4, the J call TRBJ2-7; 9 nucleotides match TRBD1. CDR1 SGHNT and CDR2 YYREEE come from the germline V gene (reference sequence). The CDR3 has 15 amino acids. V dropped 5 bases and J dropped 2; count of bases not matched to a gene: 8. The CDR3 DNA reads as TGTGCCAGCAGTTCGCCCGGACAGGGGACCTACGAGCAGTACTTC. Its protein is CASSSPGQGTYEQYF.

This clonotype was picked up many times. This rearrangement joins TRBV5-4 to TRBJ2-2, with 9 bases identical to TRBD2. The germline V gene has CDR1 SGHNT and CDR2 YYREEE (reference sequence). The length of the CDR3 is 16 residues. The J segment lost 2 bases and the V segment lost 4 bases, leaving 6 bases of the junction unmatched. The CDR3 reads CASSPLAGFNTGELFF. As DNA, the CDR3 is TGTGCCAGCAGCCCACTAGCGGGTTTCAACACCGGGGAGCTGTTTTTT.

The gene calls are TRBV6-6 and TRBJ1-6; a possible D gene is TRBD1 (6 bases). V was shortened by 4 bases and J by 8 bases, with 12 bases between the two germline ends. CDR3 length: 14 residues. Germline V gene lookup returns CDR1 MNHNY and CDR2 SVGAGI (reference sequence). This CDR3 is CASSFGGADSPLHF. The CDR3 DNA follows: TGTGCCAGCAGTTTTGGGGGCGCGGATTCACCCCTCCACTTT.

This clonotype was seen only a few times. The gene calls are TRBV7-3 and TRBJ2-5, with TRBD2 identical over 8 bases. V lost 3 bases to trimming and J lost 4 bases; unmatched junction nucleotides: 4. Germline V lookup: CDR1 SGHTA, CDR2 FQGTGA. The CDR3 runs 14 residues. The CDR3 DNA is TGTGCCAGCAGCTTGGGACTAGACGGAGAGACCCAGTACTTC. The encoded protein is CASSLGLDGETQYF. Drawing the rest from reference TRBV7-3 and TRBJ2-5, the complete variable domain is GAGVSQTPSNKVTEKGKYVELRCDPISGHTALYWYRQSLGQGPEFLIYFQGTGAADDSGLPNDRFFAVRPEGSVSTLKIQRTERGDSAVYLCASSLGLDGETQYFGPGTRLLVL.